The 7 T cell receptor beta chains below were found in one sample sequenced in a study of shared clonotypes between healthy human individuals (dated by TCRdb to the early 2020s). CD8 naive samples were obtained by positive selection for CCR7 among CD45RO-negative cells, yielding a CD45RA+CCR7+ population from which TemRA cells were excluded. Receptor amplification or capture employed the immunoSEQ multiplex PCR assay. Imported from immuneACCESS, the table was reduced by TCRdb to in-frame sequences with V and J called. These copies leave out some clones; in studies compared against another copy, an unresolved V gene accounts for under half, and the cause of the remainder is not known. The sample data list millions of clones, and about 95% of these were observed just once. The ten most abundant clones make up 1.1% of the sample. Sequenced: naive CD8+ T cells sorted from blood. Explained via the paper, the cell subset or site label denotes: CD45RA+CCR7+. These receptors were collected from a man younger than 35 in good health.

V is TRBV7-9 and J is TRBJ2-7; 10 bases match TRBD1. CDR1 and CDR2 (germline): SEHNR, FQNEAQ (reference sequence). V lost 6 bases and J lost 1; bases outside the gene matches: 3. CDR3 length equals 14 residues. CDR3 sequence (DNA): TGTGCCAGCAGGGGGACAGGGGATTCCTACGAGCAGTACTTC. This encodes CASRGTGDSYEQYF.

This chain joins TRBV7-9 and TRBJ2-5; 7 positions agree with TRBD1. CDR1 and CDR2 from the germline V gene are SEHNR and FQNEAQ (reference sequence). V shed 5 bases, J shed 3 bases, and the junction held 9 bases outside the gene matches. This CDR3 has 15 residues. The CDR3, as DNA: TGTGCCAGCAGCATAACAGGGGAAGTGAAAGAGACCCAGTACTTC. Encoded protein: CASSITGEVKETQYF.

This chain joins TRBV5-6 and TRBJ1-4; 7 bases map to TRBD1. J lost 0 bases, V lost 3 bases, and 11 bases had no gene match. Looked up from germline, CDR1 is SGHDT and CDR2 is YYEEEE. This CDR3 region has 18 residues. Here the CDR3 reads CASSWVGVTGTTNEKLFF. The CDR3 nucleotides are TGTGCCAGCAGCTGGGTCGGGGTGACAGGGACAACTAATGAAAAACTGTTTTTT. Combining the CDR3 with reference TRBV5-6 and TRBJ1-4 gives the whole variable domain DAGVTQSPTHLIKTRGQQVTLRCSPKSGHDTVSWYQQALGQGPQFIFQYYEEEERQRGNFPDRFSGHQFPNYSSELNVNALLLGDSALYLCASSWVGVTGTTNEKLFFGSGTQLSVL.

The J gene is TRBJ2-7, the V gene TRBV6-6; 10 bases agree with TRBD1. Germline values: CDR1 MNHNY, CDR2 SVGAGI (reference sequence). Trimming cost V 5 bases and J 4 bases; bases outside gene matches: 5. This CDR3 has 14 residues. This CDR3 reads CASSGRDRGYEQYF. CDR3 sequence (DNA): TGTGCCAGCAGTGGCCGGGACAGGGGTTACGAGCAGTACTTC.

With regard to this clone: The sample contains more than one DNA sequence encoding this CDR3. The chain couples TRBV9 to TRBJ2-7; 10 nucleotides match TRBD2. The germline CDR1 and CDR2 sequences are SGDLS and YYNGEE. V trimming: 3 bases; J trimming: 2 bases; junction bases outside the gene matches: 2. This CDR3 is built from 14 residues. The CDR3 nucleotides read TGTGCCAGCAGCGAGCGGGGGGGCCCCTACGAGCAGTACTTC. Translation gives CASSERGGPYEQYF.

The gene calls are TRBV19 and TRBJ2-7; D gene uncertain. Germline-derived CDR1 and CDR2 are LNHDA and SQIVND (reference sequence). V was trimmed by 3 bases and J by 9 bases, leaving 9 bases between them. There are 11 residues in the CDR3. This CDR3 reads CASSMGAGQYF. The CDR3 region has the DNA TGTGCCAGTAGTATGGGTGCAGGGCAGTACTTC. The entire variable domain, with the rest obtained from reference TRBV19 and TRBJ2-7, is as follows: DGGITQSPKYLFRKEGQNVTLSCEQNLNHDAMYWYRQDPGQGLRLIYYSQIVNDFQKGDIAEGYSVSREKKESFPLTVTSAQKNPTAFYLCASSMGAGQYFGPGTRLTVT.

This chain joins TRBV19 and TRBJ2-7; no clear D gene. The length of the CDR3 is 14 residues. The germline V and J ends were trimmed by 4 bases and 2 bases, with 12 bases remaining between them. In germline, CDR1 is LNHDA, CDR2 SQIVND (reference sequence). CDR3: CASSNQDHTYEQYF. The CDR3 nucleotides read TGTGCCAGTAGTAATCAGGACCATACCTACGAGCAGTACTTC.